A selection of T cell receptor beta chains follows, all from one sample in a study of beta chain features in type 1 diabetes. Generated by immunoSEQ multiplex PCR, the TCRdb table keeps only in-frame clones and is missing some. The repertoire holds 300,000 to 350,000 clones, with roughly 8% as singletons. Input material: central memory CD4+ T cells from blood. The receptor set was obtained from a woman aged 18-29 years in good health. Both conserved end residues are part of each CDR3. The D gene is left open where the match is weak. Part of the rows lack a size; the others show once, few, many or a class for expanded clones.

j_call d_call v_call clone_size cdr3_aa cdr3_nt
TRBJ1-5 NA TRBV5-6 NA CASSLRGRVQPQHF TGTGCCAGCAGCTTACGGGGACGTGTTCAGCCCCAGCATTTT
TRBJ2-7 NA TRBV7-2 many CASSLTLVEQYF TGTGCCAGCAGCTTAACGCTAGTCGAGCAGTACTTC
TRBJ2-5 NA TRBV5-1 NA CASSHGVGLQETQYF TGCGCCAGCAGCCACGGAGTAGGGTTGCAAGAGACCCAGTACTTC
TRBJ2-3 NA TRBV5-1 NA CASSRMPRGTDTQYF TGCGCCAGCAGCCGGATGCCCCGGGGAACAGATACGCAGTATTTT
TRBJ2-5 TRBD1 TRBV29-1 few CSVRTGLKETQYF TGCAGCGTAAGGACAGGGTTGAAGGAGACCCAGTACTTC
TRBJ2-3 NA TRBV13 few CASSPLPNPTVDTQYF TGTGCCAGCAGCCCACTGCCCAATCCGACGGTAGATACGCAGTATTTT
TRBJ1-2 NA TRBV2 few CASSDISFVGGGTF NA
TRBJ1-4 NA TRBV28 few CASSSPTGPREKLFF TGTGCCAGCAGTTCCCCGACAGGACCGCGTGAAAAACTGTTTTTT
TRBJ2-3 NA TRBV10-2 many CASRDSLASTDTQYF TGCGCCAGCAGGGACAGTTTAGCGAGCACAGATACGCAGTATTTT
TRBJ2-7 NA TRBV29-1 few CSVDGGPYEQYF TGCAGCGTTGATGGAGGACCTTACGAGCAGTACTTC
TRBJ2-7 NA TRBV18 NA CASSPPRQGVRYEQYF TGTGCCAGCTCCCCTCCTCGGCAGGGTGTGCGGTACGAGCAGTACTTC
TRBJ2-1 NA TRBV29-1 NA CSAGTSSSEQFF TGCAGCGCTGGGACTTCCTCCTCGGAGCAGTTCTTC
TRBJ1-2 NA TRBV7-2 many CASSRDSYYGYTF TGTGCCAGCAGCCGCGACAGTTACTATGGCTACACCTTC
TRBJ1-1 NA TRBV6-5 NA CASSAHITGNTEAFF TGTGCCAGCAGTGCACATATAACAGGGAACACTGAAGCTTTCTTT
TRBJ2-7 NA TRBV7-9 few CASSLLETGYEQYF TGTGCCAGCAGCTTACTGGAGACAGGCTACGAGCAGTACTTC
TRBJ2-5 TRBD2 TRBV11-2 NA CASCLAGQETQYF TGTGCCAGCTGCCTAGCGGGCCAAGAGACCCAGTACTTC
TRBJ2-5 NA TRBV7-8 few CASSEGETQYF TGTGCCAGCAGCGAGGGAGAGACCCAGTACTTC
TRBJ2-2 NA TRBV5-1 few CASKVEGITGELFF TGCGCCAGCAAGGTGGAGGGTATCACCGGGGAGCTGTTTTTT
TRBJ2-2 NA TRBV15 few CATSIDGNTGELFF TGTGCCACCAGCATAGACGGGAACACCGGGGAGCTGTTTTTT